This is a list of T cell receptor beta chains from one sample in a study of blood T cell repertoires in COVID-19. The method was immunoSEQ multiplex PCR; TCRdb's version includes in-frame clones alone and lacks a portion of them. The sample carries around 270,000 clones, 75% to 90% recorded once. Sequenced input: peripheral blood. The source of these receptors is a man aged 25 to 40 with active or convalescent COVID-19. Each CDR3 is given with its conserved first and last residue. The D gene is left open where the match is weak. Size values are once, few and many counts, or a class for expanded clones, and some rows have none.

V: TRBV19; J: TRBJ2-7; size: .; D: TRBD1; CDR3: CASSPGTGIGYEQYF; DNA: TGTGCCAGTAGTCCCGGGACAGGTATAGGCTACGAGCAGTACTTC
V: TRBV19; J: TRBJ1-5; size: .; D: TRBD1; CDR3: CASSVTGVANQPQHF; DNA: TGTGCCAGCAGTGTAACAGGGGTTGCCAATCAGCCCCAGCATTTT
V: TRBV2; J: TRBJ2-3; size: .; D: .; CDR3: CASSEQGLKTDTQYF; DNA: TGTGCCAGCAGTGAACAGGGGTTAAAAACAGATACGCAGTATTTT
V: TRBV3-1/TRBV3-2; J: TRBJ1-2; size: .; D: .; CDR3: CASSPPPRGYGYTF; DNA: TGTGCCAGCAGCCCCCCACCCCGGGGCTATGGCTACACCTTC
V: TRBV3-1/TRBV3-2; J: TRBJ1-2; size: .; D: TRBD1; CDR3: CASRDDRGSYGYTF; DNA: TGTGCCAGCAGAGATGACAGGGGGTCCTATGGCTACACCTTC
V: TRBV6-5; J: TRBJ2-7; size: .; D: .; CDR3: CASSPTIDEQYF; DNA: TGTGCCAGCAGTCCTACCATAGACGAGCAGTACTTC
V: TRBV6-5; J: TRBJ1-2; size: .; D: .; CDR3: CASSYSRGHGYGYTF; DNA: TGTGCCAGCAGTTACTCGCGGGGGCATGGCTATGGCTACACCTTC
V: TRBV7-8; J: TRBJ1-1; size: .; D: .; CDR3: CASSPPQTKTDEAFF; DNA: TGTGCCAGCAGCCCACCTCAAACTAAGACAGATGAAGCTTTCTTT
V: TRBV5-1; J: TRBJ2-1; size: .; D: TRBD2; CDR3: CASSTGTSGGAHEQFF; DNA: TGCGCCAGCAGCACGGGGACTAGCGGGGGGGCCCATGAGCAGTTCTTC
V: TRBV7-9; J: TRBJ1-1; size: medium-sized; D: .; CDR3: CASSPEVREGEAFF; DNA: TGTGCCAGCAGCCCAGAGGTACGTGAGGGTGAAGCTTTCTTT
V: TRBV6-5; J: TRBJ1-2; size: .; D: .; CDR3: CASSTPAGGYTF; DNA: TGTGCCAGCAGCACACCGGCGGGTGGCTACACCTTC
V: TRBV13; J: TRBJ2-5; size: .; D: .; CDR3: CASSTISGQPKETQYF; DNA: TGTGCCAGCAGCACGATTAGTGGACAGCCCAAAGAGACCCAGTACTTC
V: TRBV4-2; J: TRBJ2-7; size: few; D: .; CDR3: CASSQDRVNYEQYF; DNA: TGTGCCAGCAGCCAAGACAGGGTGAACTACGAGCAGTACTTC
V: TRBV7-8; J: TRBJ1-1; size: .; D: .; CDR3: CASSLEDSFFTLNTEAFF; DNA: TGTGCCAGCAGCTTAGAGGACAGCTTTTTCACATTGAACACTGAAGCTTTCTTT
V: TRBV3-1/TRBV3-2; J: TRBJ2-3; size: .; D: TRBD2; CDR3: CASSPRLAGGPDTQYF; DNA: TGTGCCAGCAGCCCCCGGCTAGCGGGGGGTCCAGATACGCAGTATTTT
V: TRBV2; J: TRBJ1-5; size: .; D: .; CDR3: CASSEISREVWQPQHF; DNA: TGTGCCAGCAGTGAGATTTCCAGGGAGGTATGGCAGCCCCAGCATTTT
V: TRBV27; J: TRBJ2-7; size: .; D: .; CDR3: CASSLGHNSYEQYF; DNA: TGTGCCAGCAGTCTCGGACACAACTCCTACGAGCAGTACTTC
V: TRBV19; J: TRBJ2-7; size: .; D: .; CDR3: CASSTKDMSSYEQYF; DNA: TGTGCCAGCTCAACCAAGGACATGAGCTCCTACGAGCAGTACTTC
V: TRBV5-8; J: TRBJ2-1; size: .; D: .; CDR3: CASTVGIQGGEQFF; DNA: TGTGCCAGCACCGTTGGTATACAGGGTGGTGAGCAGTTCTTC
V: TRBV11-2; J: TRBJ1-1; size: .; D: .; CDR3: CASSLVQGNTEAFF; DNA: TGTGCCAGCAGCTTAGTTCAGGGGAACACTGAAGCTTTCTTT
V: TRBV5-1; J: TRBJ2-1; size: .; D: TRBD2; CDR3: CASSLGMRGGMYEQFF; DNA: TGCGCCAGCAGCTTGGGGATGCGGGGGGGCATGTATGAGCAGTTCTTC
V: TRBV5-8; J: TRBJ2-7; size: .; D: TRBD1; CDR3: CASSFRDRVVHEQYF; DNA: TGTGCCAGCAGCTTCCGGGACAGGGTGGTCCACGAGCAGTACTTC
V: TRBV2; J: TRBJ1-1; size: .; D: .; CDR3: CASSYALLNTEAFF; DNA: TGTGCCAGCAGTTATGCGCTTCTGAACACTGAAGCTTTCTTT
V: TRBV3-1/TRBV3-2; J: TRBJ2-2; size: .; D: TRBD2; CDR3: CASSLARTSGSELFF; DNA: TGTGCCAGCAGCCTAGCCCGGACTAGCGGGTCGGAGCTGTTTTTT
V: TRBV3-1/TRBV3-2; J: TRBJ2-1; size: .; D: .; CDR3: CASSQILRGLFF; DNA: TGTGCCAGCAGCCAGATCCTACGGGGGTTGTTCTTC
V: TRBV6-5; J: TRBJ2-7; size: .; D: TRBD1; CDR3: CASSYDHRQGIHEQYF; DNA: TGTGCCAGCAGTTACGACCATCGACAGGGCATTCACGAGCAGTACTTC
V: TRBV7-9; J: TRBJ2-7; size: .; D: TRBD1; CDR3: CASSPRDRGFDEQYF; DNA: TGTGCCAGCAGCCCGCGGGACAGGGGTTTCGACGAGCAGTACTTC
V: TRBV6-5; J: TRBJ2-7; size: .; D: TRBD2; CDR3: CASRSRSGASYEQYF; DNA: TGTGCCAGCAGAAGCCGGAGCGGGGCCTCCTACGAGCAGTACTTC
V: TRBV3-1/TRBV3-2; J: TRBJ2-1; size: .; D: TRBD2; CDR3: CASSHTSGGAHEQFF; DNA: TGTGCCAGCAGCCACACTAGCGGGGGGGCCCATGAGCAGTTCTTC
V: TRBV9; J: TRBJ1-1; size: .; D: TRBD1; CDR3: CASSDGGQVVKNTEAFF; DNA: TGTGCCAGCAGCGACGGGGGACAGGTGGTTAAGAACACTGAAGCTTTCTTT
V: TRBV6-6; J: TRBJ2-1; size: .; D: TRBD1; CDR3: CASSRTAGGVIDYEQFF; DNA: TGTGCCAGCAGTCGAACGGCAGGGGGCGTGATCGACTATGAGCAGTTCTTC
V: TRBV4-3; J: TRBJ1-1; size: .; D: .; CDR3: CASSHDSDLRNTEAFF; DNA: TGCGCCAGCAGCCATGACAGCGACCTGAGGAACACTGAAGCTTTCTTT
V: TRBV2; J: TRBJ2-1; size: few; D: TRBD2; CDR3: CASSVIAGAYNEQFF; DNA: TGTGCCAGCAGTGTCATAGCGGGGGCTTACAATGAGCAGTTCTTC
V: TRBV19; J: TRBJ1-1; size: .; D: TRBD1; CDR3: CASRGQGAGTEAFF; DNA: TGTGCCAGTAGGGGACAGGGGGCCGGCACTGAAGCTTTCTTT
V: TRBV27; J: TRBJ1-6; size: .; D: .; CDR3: CASRVLGGRRSPLHF; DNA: TGTGCCAGCAGGGTTTTAGGGGGTCGACGTTCACCCCTCCACTTT
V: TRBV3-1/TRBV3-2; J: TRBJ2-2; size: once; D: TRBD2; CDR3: CASSQYGGGDTGELFF; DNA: TGTGCCAGCAGCCAGTACGGCGGGGGTGACACCGGGGAGCTGTTTTTT
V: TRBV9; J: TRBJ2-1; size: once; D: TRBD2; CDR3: CASSVFLAGGYNEQFF; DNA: TGTGCCAGCAGCGTCTTTCTAGCGGGGGGATACAATGAGCAGTTCTTC
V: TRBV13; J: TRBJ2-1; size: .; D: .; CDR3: CASSLVGGAFNEQFF; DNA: TGTGCCAGCAGCTTAGTGGGGGGGGCTTTCAATGAGCAGTTCTTC
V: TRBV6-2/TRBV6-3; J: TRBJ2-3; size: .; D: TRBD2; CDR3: CASSYSGLAGIPLTDTQYF; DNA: TGTGCCAGCAGTTACTCAGGACTAGCGGGGATCCCTCTCACAGATACGCAGTATTTT
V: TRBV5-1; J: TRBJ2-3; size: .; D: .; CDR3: CASSLRLEDTDTQYF; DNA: TGCGCCAGCAGCTTGCGACTAGAAGACACAGATACGCAGTATTTT
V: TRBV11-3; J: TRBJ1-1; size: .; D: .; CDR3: CASSLGTGMNTEAFF; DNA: TGTGCCAGCAGCTTAGGAACGGGAATGAACACTGAAGCTTTCTTT
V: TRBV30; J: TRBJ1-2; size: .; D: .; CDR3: CAWSVTGSANYGYTF; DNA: TGTGCCTGGAGTGTAACGGGGTCGGCTAACTATGGCTACACCTTC
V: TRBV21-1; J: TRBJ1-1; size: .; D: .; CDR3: CASSPRREARNTEAFF; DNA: TGTGCCAGCAGCCCTCGGAGGGAGGCTAGGAACACTGAAGCTTTCTTT
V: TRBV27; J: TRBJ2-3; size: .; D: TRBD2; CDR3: CASEERGGSGDTQYF; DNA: TGTGCCAGCGAAGAGCGGGGGGGCAGTGGAGATACGCAGTATTTT
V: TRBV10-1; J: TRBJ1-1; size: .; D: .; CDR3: CASSPGPRGNTEAFF; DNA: TGCGCCAGCTCTCCGGGACCGCGGGGCAACACTGAAGCTTTCTTT
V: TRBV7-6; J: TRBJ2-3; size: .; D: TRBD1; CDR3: CASSSQTGLGTDTQYF; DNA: TGTGCCAGCAGCTCCCAGACAGGGCTTGGCACAGATACGCAGTATTTT
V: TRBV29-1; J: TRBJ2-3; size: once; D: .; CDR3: CSVEKQGPHTQYF; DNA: TGCAGCGTTGAAAAGCAGGGCCCGCATACGCAGTATTTT
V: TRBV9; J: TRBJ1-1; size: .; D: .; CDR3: CASSVAGAWNTEAFF; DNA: TGTGCCAGCAGCGTGGCGGGAGCGTGGAACACTGAAGCTTTCTTT
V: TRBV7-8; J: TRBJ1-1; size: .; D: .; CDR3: CASSLERGNTEAFF; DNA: TGTGCCAGCAGCTTAGAACGGGGAAACACTGAAGCTTTCTTT
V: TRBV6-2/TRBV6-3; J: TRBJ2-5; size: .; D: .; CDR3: CASSYAGPGGQETQYF; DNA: TGTGCCAGCAGTTACGCGGGGCCAGGGGGCCAAGAGACCCAGTACTTC